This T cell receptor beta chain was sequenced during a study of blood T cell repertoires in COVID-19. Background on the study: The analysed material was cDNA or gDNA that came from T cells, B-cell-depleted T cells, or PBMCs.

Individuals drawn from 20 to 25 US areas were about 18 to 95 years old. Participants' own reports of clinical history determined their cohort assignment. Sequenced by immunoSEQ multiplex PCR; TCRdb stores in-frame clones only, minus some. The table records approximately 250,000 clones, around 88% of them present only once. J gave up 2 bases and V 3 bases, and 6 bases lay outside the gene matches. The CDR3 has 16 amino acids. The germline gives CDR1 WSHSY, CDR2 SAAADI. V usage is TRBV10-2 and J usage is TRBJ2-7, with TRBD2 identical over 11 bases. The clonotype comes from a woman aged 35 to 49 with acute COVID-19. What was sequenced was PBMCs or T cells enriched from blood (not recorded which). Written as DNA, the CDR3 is TGCGCCAGCAGTGAAATCTTGACTAGCGGGGCCTACGAGCAGTACGTC. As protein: CASSEILTSGAYEQYV.